This T cell receptor (beta chain) originates from a study of a mutant IDH1 vaccine in newly diagnosed glioma. Concerning this clone itself: What it recognizes is unknown.

TCRdb's table, derived via immunoSEQ multiplex PCR, lists solely in-frame clones and lacks some. The table shows 31,000 or so clones, with roughly three quarters occurring only once. The time point was: week 11, during vaccination. Each vaccine dose was 300 ug of mutant IDH1 20-mer peptide, with topical imiquimod. The CDR3 totals 16 residues. Germline values: CDR1 MGHRA, CDR2 YSYEKL. Trimming removed 2 bases from V and 4 bases from J; junction bases left unmatched: 8. The starting material was PBMCs, obtained from a glioma patient whose treatment included an IDH1 peptide vaccine. The receptor comes from a man younger than 40 with glioma. The chain combines TRBV4-1 with TRBJ1-2, with 9 nucleotides matching TRBD1. CDR3 sequence reads: CASSQTRGQGSYGYTF. The CDR3 DNA is TGCGCCAGCAGCCAAACGAGGGGACAGGGATCCTATGGCTACACCTTC.